This section outlines one TCR beta chain sequence together with its context. From germline, CDR1 is SGHDT and CDR2 YYEEEE. V was cut by 0 bases and J by 0 bases, with 7 bases left in between. The CDR3 totals 16 residues. Authors' processing steps: Amplification of reference gene primers provided the estimated nucleated cell counts. The method was immunoSEQ multiplex PCR; TCRdb's version includes in-frame clones alone and lacks a portion of them. For V, J and clone size, that table is used; D and trimming come from the DNA. The profile covers approximately 300,000 clones, with around 89% appearing a single time and approximately 4.6% taken by the ten largest. This entry belongs to a study of blood T cell repertoires in COVID-19. Study-wide context: Sites across the United States, Italy and Spain contributed samples from acute and convalescent COVID-19. T cells, B-cell-depleted T cells, or PBMCs supplied cDNA or gDNA.

Sequencing was performed on peripheral blood. This receptor was obtained from a man aged 35-49 years with acute or convalescent COVID-19. This rearrangement joins TRBV5-6 to TRBJ1-6; D is possibly TRBD1 (5 bases). CDR3 loop: CASSLGGYSYNSPLHF. The DNA of the CDR3 is TGTGCCAGCAGCTTGGGGGGCTACTCCTATAATTCACCCCTCCACTTT.